One and the same sample provided the 30 T cell receptor beta chains below, sequenced in a study of blood T cell repertoires in COVID-19. Sequencing used immunoSEQ multiplex PCR; TCRdb keeps in-frame clones, though not all of them. The sample records around 100,000 clones, more than 80% being singletons. The sequencing sample was made of peripheral blood. These receptors originate from a man aged 45-65 years with COVID-19, enrolled during active disease.

The chain recombines TRBV13 with TRBJ2-7, with 8 bases aligning to TRBD1. The junction had 11 bases not matched to a gene; V was cut back by 5 bases and J by 5 bases. The length of the CDR3 is 15 residues. The germline V gene encodes CDR1 PRHDT and CDR2 FYEKMQ (reference sequence). In DNA, the CDR3 is TGTGCCAGCAGCCTCGGGACAGGTAGGGGAAACGAGCAGTACTTC. Amino acid sequence: CASSLGTGRGNEQYF.

This chain joins TRBV19 and TRBJ1-6; TRBD1 aligns across 8 bases. The CDR3 has 12 residues. Trimming removed 9 bases from V and 7 bases from J; junction bases left unmatched: 2. CDR1 and CDR2 (germline): LNHDA, SQIVND (reference sequence). The CDR3 nucleotides are TGTGCCAGCGGGACAGGCAATTCACCCCTCCACTTT. Encoded protein: CASGTGNSPLHF.

J is TRBJ2-2 and V is TRBV11-3, with unresolved D. V was trimmed by 5 bases and J by 4 bases, leaving 5 bases between them. The CDR3 is 12 amino acids. The germline CDR1 and CDR2 sequences are SGHNT and YENEEA. The CDR3 loop reads CASSPRTGELFF. CDR3 DNA: TGTGCCAGCAGCCCCCGCACCGGGGAGCTGTTTTTT. Full variable domain (outside the CDR3, taken from reference TRBV11-3 and TRBJ2-2): EAGVVQSPRYKIIEKKQPVAFWCNPISGHNTLYWYLQNLGQGPELLIRYENEEAVDDSQLPKDRFSAERLKGVDSTLKIQPAELGDSAVYLCASSPRTGELFFGEGSRLTVL.

J is TRBJ2-2 and V is TRBV15; 8 nucleotides match TRBD1. The CDR3 length is 16 residues. V shed 6 bases, J shed 7 bases, and the junction held 13 bases outside the gene matches. CDR1 LNHNV and CDR2 YYDKDF come from the germline V gene (reference sequence). The CDR3 reads CATRGIGQGGDGELFF. As DNA, the CDR3 is TGTGCCACCAGGGGAATAGGACAGGGAGGTGACGGGGAGCTGTTTTTT.

The rearrangement uses TRBV5-1 and TRBJ2-2; the D gene is possibly TRBD1 (6 bases). This CDR3 spans 15 amino acids. CDR1 is SGHRS, CDR2 YFSETQ, per germline. V was trimmed by 5 bases and J by 0 bases, leaving 11 bases between them. The CDR3, as DNA: TGCGCCAGCAGTTGGGGGCGCTCGAACACCGGGGAGCTGTTTTTT. This codes for CASSWGRSNTGELFF.

This rearrangement joins TRBV9 to TRBJ2-5; 7 bases match TRBD1. The ends lost 4 bases at V and 2 bases at J; junction bases unmatched: 2. This CDR3 spans 13 amino acids. The germline gives CDR1 SGDLS, CDR2 YYNGEE. The CDR3 DNA is TGTGCCAGCAGCATGGGACAGCAAGAGACCCAGTACTTC. Translation: CASSMGQQETQYF.

The rearrangement joins TRBV6-1 to TRBJ1-4, with D maybe TRBD1 (5 bases). V gave up 7 bases and J gave up 4 bases, with 13 bases separating them. Germline lookup yields CDR1 MNHNS and CDR2 SASEGT. The length of the CDR3 is 14 residues. The CDR3 spells CASKMGGGNEKLFF. CDR3 nucleotides: TGTGCCAGCAAAATGGGGGGGGGTAATGAAAAACTGTTTTTT.

This sequence joins TRBV30 and TRBJ1-1; D possibly corresponds to TRBD1 (6 bases). The germline CDR1 and CDR2 sequences are GTSNPN and SVGIG (reference sequence). Deletions cut 4 bases from V and 1 base from J, with 10 bases between. There are 13 residues in the CDR3. The CDR3 region is CAWKGTPNTEAFF. The DNA for the CDR3 is TGTGCCTGGAAGGGGACACCGAACACTGAAGCTTTCTTT.

The chain carries TRBV5-1 and TRBJ1-2; possible D gene TRBD1, 5 bases. CDR3 length: 14 amino acids. From germline, CDR1 is SGHRS and CDR2 YFSETQ. V gave up 0 bases and J gave up 4 bases, with 10 bases separating them. The CDR3 DNA is TGCGCCAGCAGCTTGGAAGGGGCGGTCTATGGCTACACCTTC. Amino acids: CASSLEGAVYGYTF.

The chain recombines TRBV5-4 with TRBJ2-5, with D perhaps matching TRBD1 (5 bases). The CDR3 loop spans 14 amino acids. Per germline, CDR1 SGHNT and CDR2 YYREEE (reference sequence). V lost 2 bases to trimming and J lost 0 bases, with 8 bases between them. This CDR3 reads CASSFTGHQETQYF. CDR3 coding DNA: TGTGCCAGCAGCTTTACAGGCCACCAAGAGACCCAGTACTTC.

This clone was found once. The chain carries TRBV5-6 and TRBJ1-6, with TRBD1 identical over 8 bases. Germline lookup yields CDR1 SGHDT and CDR2 YYEEEE. V lost 2 bases, J lost 9 bases, and 13 bases stayed unmatched. The CDR3 has 17 amino acids. The DNA for the CDR3 is TGTGCCAGCAGCTTTTGGACGACAGGGGCGCGGGGTTCACCCCTCCACTTT. It specifies CASSFWTTGARGSPLHF.

The chain joins TRBV21-1 to TRBJ1-6; the table's D call, TRBD1, has no DNA check behind it. TRBV21-1 constitutes a pseudogene. CDR3 size: 16 residues. As DNA, the CDR3 is TGTGCCAGCAGCACCCAGACAGGGGGCGCGGATTCACCCCTCCACTTT. As protein: CASSTQTGGADSPLHF.

This chain joins TRBV29-1 and TRBJ1-2; 9 bases align to TRBD1. V lost 6 bases, J lost 6 bases, and 5 bases stayed unmatched. Germline V lookup: CDR1 SQVTM, CDR2 ANQGSEA. CDR3 size: 12 residues. The CDR3 reads CSVPTGGNGYTF. For the CDR3, the DNA is TGCAGCGTGCCGACAGGGGGAAATGGCTACACCTTC.

This clone was observed a single time. The chain is built from TRBV10-3 and TRBJ2-7, with 11 bases matching TRBD1. The CDR3 is made up of 16 amino acids. With V trimmed by 4 bases and J by 2 bases, 7 bases remained unmatched. Germline assignment: CDR1 ENHRY and CDR2 SYGVKD. Here the CDR3 DNA reads TGTGCCATCAGTGGAACACCGGGACAGGGGGCCTACGAGCAGTACTTC. It yields the protein CAISGTPGQGAYEQYF.

In DNA form, the CDR3 reads TGTGCCAGCAGCCGCGGGGGTCCCTACGAGCAGTACTTC. This translates into CASSRGGPYEQYF. This chain links TRBV3-1 (or the pseudogene TRBV3-2) with TRBJ2-7, with 7 bases matching TRBD2. Germline CDR1 and CDR2: LGHDT and YNNKEL (reference sequence). V gave up 4 bases and J gave up 2 bases; unmatched junction bases: 2. This CDR3 spans 13 amino acids.

This chain uses TRBV7-8 with TRBJ2-2; 10 positions agree with TRBD1. The CDR3 contains 16 residues. V lost 5 bases to trimming and J lost 6 bases; unmatched junction nucleotides: 9. CDR1 is SGHVS, CDR2 FQNEAQ, per germline. The CDR3 is CASSPRQGASSGELFF. As DNA, the CDR3 is TGTGCCAGCAGCCCTCGACAGGGGGCCTCGTCCGGGGAGCTGTTTTTT.

The CDR3: CASSIPAGGANYGYTF. The CDR3 region has the DNA TGTGCCAGCAGCATCCCCGCGGGGGGAGCTAACTATGGCTACACCTTC. The V call is TRBV9, the J call TRBJ1-2, with D possibly matching TRBD1 (5 bases). The CDR3 is 16 amino acids. Germline V gene sequence: CDR1 SGDLS, CDR2 YYNGEE. Trimming took 4 bases from V and 0 from J, leaving 16 bases between them. The complete variable domain, with remaining parts taken from reference TRBV9 and TRBJ1-2, reads DSGVTQTPKHLITATGQRVTLRCSPRSGDLSVYWYQQSLDQGLQFLIQYYNGEERAKGNILERFSAQQFPDLHSELNLSSLELGDSALYFCASSIPAGGANYGYTFGSGTRLTVV.

In this sample, this clone turned up once. The V and J genes are TRBV27 and TRBJ2-7, with a possible D match to TRBD2 (5 bases). CDR1 is MNHEY, CDR2 SMNVEV, per germline (reference sequence). The ends were cut back, 6 bases at V and 0 bases at J, with 9 bases in the middle. CDR3 length: 13 amino acids. Here the CDR3 DNA reads TGTGCCAGCAGCACCGCGGGCTCCTACGAGCAGTACTTC. This sequence encodes CASSTAGSYEQYF.

The rearrangement uses TRBV3-1 (or the pseudogene TRBV3-2) and TRBJ1-3; possible D gene TRBD1, 6 bases. The CDR3 is 16 residues long. V lost 3 bases and J lost 2, with 14 bases in between. The germline gives CDR1 LGHDT, CDR2 YNNKEL (reference sequence). The CDR3 nucleotides read TGTGCCAGCAGCCAGGACATCCAGGGGCCTGGAAACACCATATATTTT. It codes for CASSQDIQGPGNTIYF.

The rearrangement links TRBV6-6 to TRBJ2-5; D is ambiguous. The V end lost 0 bases, the J end lost 3 bases, and 11 bases lay between the germline ends. The CDR3 is made up of 15 amino acids. Germline lookup yields CDR1 MNHNY and CDR2 SVGAGI (reference sequence). CDR3 sequence reads: CASSYSIAREETQYF. The CDR3 DNA is TGTGCCAGCAGTTACTCGATAGCCAGAGAAGAGACCCAGTACTTC.

In DNA form, the CDR3 reads TGTGCCAGCAGCCTAACAGGGCAGACTAATGAAAAACTGTTTTTT. It codes for CASSLTGQTNEKLFF. This rearrangement joins TRBV3-1 (or the pseudogene TRBV3-2) to TRBJ1-4; D may be TRBD1 (6 bases). V lost 4 bases and J lost 2, with 11 bases in between. This CDR3 is built from 15 residues. CDR1 is LGHDT, CDR2 YNNKEL, per germline (reference sequence).

This clone was detected only once. The chain has TRBV10-1 and TRBJ2-5; perhaps TRBD2 as D (5 bases). The CDR3 runs 17 residues. Trimming left V 4 bases short and J 8 bases short, with 26 bases between. Germline V gene data show CDR1 as WNHNN and CDR2 as SYGVQD (reference sequence). As DNA, the CDR3 is TGCGCCAGCAGTGGGTATAAGGGAGTAGTAGTGGGATATACCCAGTACTTC. Translation gives CASSGYKGVVVGYTQYF.

A note on this clone: Other DNA sequences from this sample encode an identical CDR3 as well. The rearrangement links TRBV6-5 to TRBJ2-7, with a tentative D call TRBD1 (6 bases). Germline CDR1 reads MNHEY; CDR2 reads SVGAGI. V was cut by 5 bases and J by 0 bases, with 11 bases left in between. CDR3 length: 14 residues. The CDR3 sequence: CASSRTASSYEQYF. CDR3 DNA sequence: TGTGCCAGCAGTCGGACAGCGAGCTCCTACGAGCAGTACTTC.

The rearrangement uses TRBV12-3 or TRBV12-4 and TRBJ1-2; tentative D call: TRBD1 (5 bases). The CDR3 contains 13 residues. Deletions cut 4 bases from V and 5 bases from J, with 11 bases between. This CDR3 is CASSWQDTYGYTF. CDR3 sequence (DNA): TGTGCCAGCAGTTGGCAGGACACATATGGCTACACCTTC.

The V gene is TRBV6-9, the J gene TRBJ1-6, with 7 nucleotides matching TRBD1. J gave up 2 bases and V 5 bases, and 18 bases lay outside the gene matches. This CDR3 region has 20 residues. Germline CDR1 MNHGY, CDR2 SVAAGI. CDR3 loop: CASSRSPGQRAPAYNSPLHF. CDR3 coding DNA: TGTGCCAGCAGTCGTAGCCCGGGACAGCGAGCCCCGGCCTATAATTCACCCCTCCACTTT.

The V call is TRBV5-1, the J call TRBJ2-2; D gene ambiguous. The ends were cut back, 0 bases at V and 1 base at J, with 10 bases in the middle. The CDR3 extends over 16 amino acids. Germline CDR1 SGHRS, CDR2 YFSETQ. CDR3 sequence reads: CASSLGAGLNTGELFF. CDR3 coding DNA: TGCGCCAGCAGCTTGGGGGCCGGCTTGAACACCGGGGAGCTGTTTTTT.

The chain recombines TRBV7-8 with TRBJ2-7; 13 bases align to TRBD2. This CDR3 spans 14 amino acids. V trimming: 4 bases; J trimming: 7 bases; junction bases outside the gene matches: 4. Germline V CDR1 and CDR2: SGHVS, FQNEAQ. For the CDR3, the DNA is TGTGCCAGCAGCTCGACTAGCGGGGGGAGGGAGCAGTACTTC. It translates to CASSSTSGGREQYF.

This sequence joins TRBV11-2 and TRBJ1-1; TRBD1 agrees at 8 bases. Germline CDR1 is SGHAT and CDR2 is FQNNGV. V dropped 7 bases and J dropped 2; count of bases not matched to a gene: 6. This CDR3 has 14 amino acids. The CDR3 DNA reads as TGTGCCAGCACCGAGACAGGGGTTAACACTGAAGCTTTCTTT. It is translated as CASTETGVNTEAFF.

The chain combines TRBV2 with TRBJ1-2; D not resolved. The CDR3 is 11 amino acids. Trimming removed 3 bases from V and 4 bases from J, with 3 bases in between. CDR1 is SNHLY and CDR2 is FYNNEI in the germline V gene. CDR3 in amino acids: CASSDLYGYTF. The CDR3 region has the DNA TGTGCCAGCAGTGATCTCTATGGCTACACCTTC.

The J gene is TRBJ2-5, the V gene TRBV5-6; D may be TRBD2 (6 bases). V was cut by 4 bases and J by 5 bases, with 15 bases left in between. The CDR3 is made up of 14 amino acids. Germline V gene sequence: CDR1 SGHDT, CDR2 YYEEEE. As DNA, the CDR3 is TGTGCCAGCAGCCCCACGGCGGGACGGGAGACCCAGTACTTC. This sequence encodes CASSPTAGRETQYF.